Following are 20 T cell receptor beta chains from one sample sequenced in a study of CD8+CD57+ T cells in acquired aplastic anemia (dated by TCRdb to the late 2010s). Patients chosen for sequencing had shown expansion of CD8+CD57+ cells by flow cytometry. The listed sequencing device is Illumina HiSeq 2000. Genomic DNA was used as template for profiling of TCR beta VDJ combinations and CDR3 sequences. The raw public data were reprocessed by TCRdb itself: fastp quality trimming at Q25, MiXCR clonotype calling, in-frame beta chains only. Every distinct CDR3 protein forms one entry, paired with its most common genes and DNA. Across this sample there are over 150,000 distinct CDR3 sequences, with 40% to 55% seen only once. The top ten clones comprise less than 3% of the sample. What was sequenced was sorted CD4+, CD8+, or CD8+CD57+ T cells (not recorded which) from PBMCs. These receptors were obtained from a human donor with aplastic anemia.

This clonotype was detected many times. CDR3 bases: TGTGCCAGCACGAGAACTAGCGGGAGAGGGACCGGGGAGCTGTTTTTT. Translating it yields CASTRTSGRGTGELFF. This chain links TRBV2 with TRBJ2-2, with 11 bases fitting TRBD2. The CDR3 totals 16 residues. J was trimmed by 5 bases and V by 7 bases; bases with no gene match: 9. Germline lookup yields CDR1 SNHLY and CDR2 FYNNEI.

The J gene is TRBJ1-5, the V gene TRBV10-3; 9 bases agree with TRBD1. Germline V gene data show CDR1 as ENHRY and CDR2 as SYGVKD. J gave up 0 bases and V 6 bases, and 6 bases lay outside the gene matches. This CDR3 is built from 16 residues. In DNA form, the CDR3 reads TGTGCCATCAGCGCTCAGGGACAGGGTAGCAATCAGCCCCAGCATTTT. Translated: CAISAQGQGSNQPQHF.

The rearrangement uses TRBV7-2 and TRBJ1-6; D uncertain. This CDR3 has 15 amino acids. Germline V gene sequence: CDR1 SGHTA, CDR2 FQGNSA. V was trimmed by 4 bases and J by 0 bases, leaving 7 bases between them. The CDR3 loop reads CASSSQSSYNSPLHF. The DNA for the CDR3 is TGTGCCAGCAGCTCACAGAGCTCCTATAATTCACCCCTCCACTTT. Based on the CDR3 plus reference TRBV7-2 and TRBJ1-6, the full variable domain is GAGVSQSPSNKVTEKGKDVELRCDPISGHTALYWYRQSLGQGLEFLIYFQGNSAPDKSGLPSDRFSAERTGGSVSTLTIQRTQQEDSAVYLCASSSQSSYNSPLHFGNGTRLTVT.

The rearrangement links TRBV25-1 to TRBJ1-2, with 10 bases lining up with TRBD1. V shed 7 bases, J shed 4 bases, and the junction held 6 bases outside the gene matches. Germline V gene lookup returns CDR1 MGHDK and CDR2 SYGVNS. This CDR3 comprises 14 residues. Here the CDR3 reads CASNRGTGAYGYTF. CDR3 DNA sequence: TGTGCCAGCAACCGGGGGACAGGGGCCTATGGCTACACCTTC.

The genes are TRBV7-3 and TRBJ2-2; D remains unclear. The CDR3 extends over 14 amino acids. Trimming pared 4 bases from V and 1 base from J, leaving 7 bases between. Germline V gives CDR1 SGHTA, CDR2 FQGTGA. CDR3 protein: CASSSVVNTGELFF. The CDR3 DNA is TGTGCCAGCAGCTCCGTAGTGAACACCGGGGAGCTGTTTTTT.

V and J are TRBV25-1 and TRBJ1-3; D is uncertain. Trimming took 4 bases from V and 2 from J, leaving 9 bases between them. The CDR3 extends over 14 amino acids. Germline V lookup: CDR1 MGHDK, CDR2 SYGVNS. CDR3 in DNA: TGTGCCAGCAGTGGAACGGGGACTGGAAACACCATATATTTT. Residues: CASSGTGTGNTIYF.

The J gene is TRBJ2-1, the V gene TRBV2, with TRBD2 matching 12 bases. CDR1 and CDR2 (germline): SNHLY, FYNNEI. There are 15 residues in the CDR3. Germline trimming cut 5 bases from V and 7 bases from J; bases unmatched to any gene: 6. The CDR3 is CASSRTSGIGNEQFF. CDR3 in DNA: TGTGCCAGCAGTAGGACTAGCGGGATAGGTAATGAGCAGTTCTTC.

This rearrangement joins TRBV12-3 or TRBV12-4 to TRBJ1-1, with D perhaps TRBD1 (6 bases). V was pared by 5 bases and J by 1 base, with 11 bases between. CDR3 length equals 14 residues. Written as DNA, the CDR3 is TGTGCCAGCAGTACCGGGACATCGAACACTGAAGCTTTCTTT. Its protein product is CASSTGTSNTEAFF.

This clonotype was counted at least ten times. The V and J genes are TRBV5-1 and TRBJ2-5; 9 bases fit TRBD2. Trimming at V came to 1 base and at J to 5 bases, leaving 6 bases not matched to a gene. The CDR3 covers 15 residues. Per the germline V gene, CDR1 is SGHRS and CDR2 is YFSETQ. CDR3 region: CASSLYGLASETQYF. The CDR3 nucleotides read TGCGCCAGCAGCTTGTACGGACTAGCGTCGGAGACCCAGTACTTC. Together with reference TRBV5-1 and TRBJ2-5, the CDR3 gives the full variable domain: KAGVTQTPRYLIKTRGQQVTLSCSPISGHRSVSWYQQTPGQGLQFLFEYFSETQRNKGNFPGRFSGRQFSNSRSEMNVSTLELGDSALYLCASSLYGLASETQYFGPGTRLLVL.

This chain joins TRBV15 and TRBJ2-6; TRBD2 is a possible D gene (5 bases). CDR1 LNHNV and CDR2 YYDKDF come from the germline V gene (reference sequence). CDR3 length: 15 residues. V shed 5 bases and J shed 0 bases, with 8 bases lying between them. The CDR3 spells CATSDRDSGANVLTF. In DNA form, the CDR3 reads TGTGCCACCAGCGACCGGGACTCTGGGGCCAACGTCCTGACTTTC.

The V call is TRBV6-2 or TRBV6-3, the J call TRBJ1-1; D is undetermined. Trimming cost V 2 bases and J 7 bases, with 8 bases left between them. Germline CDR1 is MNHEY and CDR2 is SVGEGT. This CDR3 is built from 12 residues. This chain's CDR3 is CASSYPRGEAFF. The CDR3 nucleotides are TGTGCCAGCAGTTACCCCCGGGGTGAAGCTTTCTTT.

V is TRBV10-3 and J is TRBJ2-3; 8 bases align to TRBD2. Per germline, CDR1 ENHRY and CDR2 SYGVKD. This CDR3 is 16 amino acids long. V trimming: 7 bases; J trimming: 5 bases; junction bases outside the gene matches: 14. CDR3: CAITPMVAGMIDTQYF. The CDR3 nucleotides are TGTGCCATCACCCCAATGGTAGCGGGAATGATAGATACGCAGTATTTT.

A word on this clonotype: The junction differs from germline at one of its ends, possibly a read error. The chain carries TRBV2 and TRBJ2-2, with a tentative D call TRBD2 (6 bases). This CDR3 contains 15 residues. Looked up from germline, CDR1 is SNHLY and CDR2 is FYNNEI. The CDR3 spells CASTSMGRNAGELFF. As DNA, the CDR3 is TGTGCCAGCACCTCAATGGGGAGGAACGCCGGGGAGCTGTTTTTT.

As DNA, the CDR3 is TGTGCCAGCAGCTCCTACCCCTCCTACAATGAGCAGTTCTTC. Translating it yields CASSSYPSYNEQFF. J is TRBJ2-1 and V is TRBV11-2, with D hard to call. The germline gives CDR1 SGHAT, CDR2 FQNNGV. Trimming shortened V by 4 bases and J by 0 bases, and 7 bases separated the two germline ends. The CDR3 loop spans 14 amino acids.

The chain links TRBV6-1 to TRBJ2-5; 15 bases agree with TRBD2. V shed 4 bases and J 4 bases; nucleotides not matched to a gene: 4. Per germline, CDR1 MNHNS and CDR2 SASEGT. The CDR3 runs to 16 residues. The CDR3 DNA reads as TGTGCCAGCAGTGGTCGGACTAGCGGGAGGGGAGAGACCCAGTACTTC. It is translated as CASSGRTSGRGETQYF.

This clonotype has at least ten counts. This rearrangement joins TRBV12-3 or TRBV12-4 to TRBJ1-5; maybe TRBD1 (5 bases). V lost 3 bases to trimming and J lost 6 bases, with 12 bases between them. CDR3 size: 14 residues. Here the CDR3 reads CASSLPGLGQPQHF. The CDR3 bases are TGTGCCAGCAGTTTGCCAGGGTTAGGTCAGCCCCAGCATTTT.

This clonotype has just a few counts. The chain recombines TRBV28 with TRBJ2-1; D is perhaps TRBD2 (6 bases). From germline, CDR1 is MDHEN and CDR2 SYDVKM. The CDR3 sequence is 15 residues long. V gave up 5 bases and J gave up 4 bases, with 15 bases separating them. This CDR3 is CASSPPLALYNEQFF. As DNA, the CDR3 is TGTGCCAGCAGTCCACCCCTAGCGCTTTACAATGAGCAGTTCTTC.

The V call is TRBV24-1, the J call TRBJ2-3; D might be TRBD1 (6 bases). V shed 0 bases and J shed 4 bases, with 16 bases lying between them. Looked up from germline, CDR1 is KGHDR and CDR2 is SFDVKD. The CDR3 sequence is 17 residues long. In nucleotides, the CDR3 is TGTGCCACCAGTGATTTGAGCGACGGAAAGGGGGCAGATACGCAGTATTTT. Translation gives CATSDLSDGKGADTQYF.

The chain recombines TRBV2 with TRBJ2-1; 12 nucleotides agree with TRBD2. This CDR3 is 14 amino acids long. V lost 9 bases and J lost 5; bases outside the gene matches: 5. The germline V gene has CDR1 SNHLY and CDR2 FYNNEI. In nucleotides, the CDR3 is TGTGCCAGTTCTCTAGCGGGAGGGAACAATGAGCAGTTCTTC. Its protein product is CASSLAGGNNEQFF.

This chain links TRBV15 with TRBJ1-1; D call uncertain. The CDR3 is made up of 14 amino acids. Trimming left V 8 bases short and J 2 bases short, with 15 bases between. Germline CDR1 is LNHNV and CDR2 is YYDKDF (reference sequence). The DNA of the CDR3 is TGTGCCACCCAAACCCCGGAGGGAAACACTGAAGCTTTCTTT. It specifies CATQTPEGNTEAFF. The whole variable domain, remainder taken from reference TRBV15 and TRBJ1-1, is DAMVIQNPRYQVTQFGKPVTLSCSQTLNHNVMYWYQQKSSQAPKLLFHYYDKDFNNEADTPDNFQSRRPNTSFCFLDIRSPGLGDTAMYLCATQTPEGNTEAFFGQGTRLTVV.